This is a list of T cell receptor beta chains from one sample in a study of blood T cells in healthy people across ages. TCRdb processed the 5' RACE reads anew with MiXCR; each CDR3 protein has one entry. The data hold more than 1,000,000 distinct CDR3 sequences, with roughly 24% observed a single time. These data are also associated with another study on T cells of mothers and their children.

Sequenced sample: blood. The receptors were sampled from a girl aged 2-10 years in good health. Both conserved end residues are part of each CDR3. Fields, in order: V gene, J gene, D gene, clone size, CDR3 protein, CDR3 DNA. The D gene is left open where the match is weak. Where a row states a size, it is once, few, many or the class of an expanded clone; other rows omit it.

TRBV27	TRBJ2-7	-	-	CASREGSGEQYF	TGTGCCAGCAGAGAGGGCTCGGGAGAGCAGTACTTC
TRBV7-2	TRBJ1-6	-	-	CASSFSENSPLHF	TGTGCCAGCAGCTTTTCAGAGAATTCACCCCTCCACTTT
TRBV4-3	TRBJ1-1	-	-	CASSLGRGWMNTEAFF	TGCGCCAGCAGCCTGGGGAGGGGCTGGATGAACACTGAAGCTTTCTTT
TRBV29-1	TRBJ2-7	-	-	CSAYGTGYEQYF	TGCAGCGCGTACGGGACCGGATACGAGCAGTACTTC
TRBV3-1	TRBJ1-6	-	-	CASSQEPWFSPLHF	TGTGCCAGCAGCCAAGAGCCCTGGTTTTCACCCCTCCACTTT
TRBV7-3	TRBJ2-1	-	-	CASSPTAHGSNEQFF	TGTGCCAGCAGCCCCACAGCTCACGGGAGCAATGAGCAGTTCTTC
TRBV15	TRBJ2-3	TRBD2	few	CATSREIAGGPGTQYF	TGCGCCACCAGCAGGGAAATAGCGGGGGGGCCTGGTACGCAGTATTTT
TRBV7-9	TRBJ2-1	-	few	CASSFVGLPNNEQFF	TGTGCCAGCAGCTTTGTCGGACTTCCCAACAATGAGCAGTTCTTC
TRBV9	TRBJ2-5	TRBD2	-	CASSPGLAGGLEETQYF	TGTGCCAGCAGCCCGGGACTGGCGGGAGGATTGGAGGAGACCCAGTACTTC
TRBV7-9	TRBJ2-5	-	-	CASSSDRFGETQYF	TGTGCCAGCAGTTCAGACAGATTCGGGGAGACCCAGTACTTC
TRBV7-7	TRBJ2-5	TRBD1	few	CASSDVDRGEETQYF	TGTGCTAGCAGCGACGTGGACAGGGGGGAGGAGACCCAGTACTTC
TRBV7-9	TRBJ2-7	-	few	CASSSNRVTTYEQYF	TGTGCCAGCAGCTCAAACAGGGTAACCACCTACGAGCAGTACTTC
TRBV11-2	TRBJ2-7	-	once	CASTDTGYEQYF	TGTGCCAGCACGGACACAGGATACGAGCAGTACTTC
TRBV28	TRBJ1-4	-	-	CASSLWQEEKLLF	TGTGCCAGCAGTTTGTGGCAGGAGGAAAAACTGCTTTTT
TRBV6-1	TRBJ1-5	TRBD1	many	CASLFPGQTIQPQHF	TGTGCCAGCCTGTTTCCGGGACAGACTATTCAGCCCCAGCATTTT
TRBV2	TRBJ2-3	-	-	CASSEPGALTDTQYF	TGTGCCAGTAGTGAACCAGGTGCCCTCACAGATACGCAGTATTTT
TRBV4-1	TRBJ2-1	TRBD2	few	CASSQPGSGRVEQFF	TGCGCCAGCAGTCAACCGGGTAGCGGGAGGGTAGAGCAGTTCTTC
TRBV29-1	TRBJ1-4	TRBD1	few	CSGGQEYDEKLFF	TGCAGCGGGGGACAGGAGTACGATGAAAAACTGTTTTTT
TRBV27	TRBJ2-1	-	-	CASSLPTGRPYNEQFF	TGTGCCAGCAGTTTGCCGACAGGCCGACCCTACAATGAGCAGTTCTTC
TRBV12-3/TRBV12-4	TRBJ2-1	-	-	CASDPGSSYNEQFF	TGTGCCAGCGATCCGGGGAGCTCCTACAATGAGCAGTTCTTC
TRBV10-3	TRBJ2-7	-	few	CAISGGTATSSGLFEQYF	TGTGCCATCAGTGGTGGTACTGCTACTAGTTCAGGTTTATTTGAGCAGTACTTC
TRBV29-1	TRBJ2-7	-	-	CSVVIGGEQYF	TGCAGCGTGGTAATAGGTGGCGAGCAGTACTTC
TRBV4-3	TRBJ2-5	TRBD2	-	CASSQGARAGGGETQYF	TGCGCCAGCAGCCAAGGAGCCCGAGCGGGGGGCGGAGAGACCCAGTACTTC
TRBV7-9	TRBJ2-7	-	-	CASSGVGPALTYEQYF	TGTGCCAGCAGCGGAGTGGGTCCAGCCTTAACCTACGAGCAGTACTTC
TRBV28	TRBJ2-3	TRBD2	-	CASSKGIGGSGRFSDTQYF	TGTGCCAGCAGCAAGGGGATCGGAGGGAGCGGGAGATTTTCAGATACGCAGTATTTT
TRBV11-3	TRBJ1-1	-	few	CASSPRGSTEAFF	TGTGCCAGCAGCCCTCGGGGGTCCACTGAAGCTTTCTTT
TRBV20-1	TRBJ2-3	TRBD2	few	CSASALGGRTGPDTQYF	TGCAGTGCTAGTGCCCTCGGGGGGAGGACGGGGCCAGATACGCAGTATTTT
TRBV19	TRBJ2-1	TRBD2	few	CASSTGPGGEQFF	TGTGCCAGTAGTACCGGACCGGGGGGTGAGCAGTTCTTC
TRBV7-9	TRBJ2-5	-	few	CASSPEGARVETQYF	TGTGCCAGCAGCCCGGAGGGGGCGCGGGTAGAGACCCAGTACTTC
TRBV7-2	TRBJ2-3	TRBD2	-	CASSLVSASGMMTDTQYF	TGTGCCAGCAGCTTGGTTAGTGCTAGCGGGATGATGACAGATACGCAGTATTTT
TRBV2	TRBJ2-2	-	few	CASRGLTGTVDTGELFF	TGTGCCAGCAGGGGGCTTACAGGGACGGTGGACACCGGGGAGCTGTTTTTT
TRBV5-1	TRBJ1-2	-	few	CASRHGYRGRGFNYGYTF	TGCGCCAGCAGACATGGATATCGAGGGAGGGGGTTTAACTATGGCTACACCTTC
TRBV20-1	TRBJ2-7	TRBD1	-	CSAGDPRITGGVGSYEQYF	TGCAGTGCTGGAGACCCGAGAATAACAGGGGGCGTAGGCTCCTACGAGCAGTACTTC
TRBV18	TRBJ1-1	-	-	CASSIGPTEAFF	TGTGCCAGCTCAATCGGGCCCACTGAAGCTTTCTTT
TRBV4-1	TRBJ2-5	TRBD2	few	CASRGTSGSSQEAQYF	TGCGCCAGCAGAGGAACTAGCGGGAGTAGCCAAGAGGCCCAGTACTTC
TRBV20-1	TRBJ1-3	-	-	CSASHYGNTIYF	TGCAGTGCTAGCCACTATGGAAACACCATATATTTT
TRBV5-1	TRBJ1-5	-	-	CASSLEPRSNQPQHF	TGCGCCAGCAGCTTGGAACCTCGAAGCAATCAGCCCCAGCATTTT
TRBV7-8	TRBJ2-1	TRBD2	many	CASSPRTSGKQFF	TGTGCCAGCAGCCCTCGGACTAGCGGGAAGCAGTTCTTC
TRBV7-2	TRBJ1-1	-	-	CASRAAPRQVNTEAFF	TGTGCCAGCAGGGCCGCACCACGACAGGTGAACACTGAAGCTTTCTTT
TRBV6-5	TRBJ2-3	-	-	CASSSNDYTDTQYF	TGTGCCAGCAGCTCCAACGATTACACAGATACGCAGTATTTT
TRBV11-3	TRBJ2-4	-	many	CASSQGWGKNIQYF	TGTGCCAGCAGCCAGGGCTGGGGCAAAAACATTCAGTACTTC
TRBV18	TRBJ2-7	-	few	CASSPGIEWQYF	TGTGCCAGCTCGCCTGGAATCGAGTGGCAGTACTTC
TRBV10-3	TRBJ2-1	TRBD2	-	CAMSDSGGPYNEQFF	TGTGCCATGTCTGATAGCGGGGGTCCATACAATGAGCAGTTCTTC
TRBV4-3	TRBJ2-7	-	few	CASSKAPPGQHEQYF	TGCGCCAGCAGCAAAGCCCCCCCGGGACAACACGAGCAGTACTTC
TRBV4-3	TRBJ1-3	-	few	CASSQGSGDRNTIYF	TGCGCCAGCAGCCAAGGCTCGGGCGACAGAAACACCATATATTTT
TRBV7-8	TRBJ2-5	TRBD1	-	CASSLARVGTVQETQYF	TGTGCCAGCAGCTTAGCGCGGGTCGGGACAGTTCAAGAGACCCAGTACTTC
TRBV7-9	TRBJ1-2	-	-	CASSLSGSGGYTF	TGTGCCAGCAGCTTAAGCGGTAGTGGCGGCTACACCTTC